A selection of T cell receptor beta chains follows, all from one sample in a study of cytomegalovirus exposure and HLA in healthy donors. Profiled with immunoSEQ multiplex PCR; TCRdb holds only in-frame clones, not every one. The sample lists 160,000 or so clones, 85% to 90% seen once, with almost 3% in the top ten. The sample taken for sequencing was PBMCs. Source of these receptors: a man in his late teens or twenties in good health and CMV-seronegative. CDR3s include the opening cysteine and the closing phenylalanine or tryptophan. Each record gives: J gene, D gene, clone size, V gene, CDR3 protein, CDR3 DNA. D genes are given only for firm matches. A row's size may be missing; if present it is once, few, many or a size class.

>TRBJ2-3|-|-|TRBV11-2
CASSSLLDFDTQYF
TGTGCCAGCAGTTCCTTACTAGATTTCGATACGCAGTATTTT
>TRBJ1-2|-|-|TRBV19
CASTPLEINYGYTF
TGTGCCAGTACCCCTCTGGAGATTAACTATGGCTACACCTTC
>TRBJ1-3|-|-|TRBV28
CASSPPTGSGGNTIYF
TGTGCCAGCAGCCCCCCCACAGGGTCTGGTGGAAACACCATATATTTT
>TRBJ1-6|TRBD1|once|TRBV19
CASSITQGESPLHF
TGTGCCAGTAGTATAACCCAGGGGGAATCACCCCTCCACTTT
>TRBJ2-5|TRBD2|-|TRBV4-2
CASSRISGGDQETQYF
TGTGCCAGCAGCCGAATTAGCGGGGGGGATCAAGAGACCCAGTACTTC
>TRBJ2-2|-|-|TRBV4-3
CASKSQDSSTNTGELFF
TGCGCCAGCAAGTCGCAGGACTCATCTACGAACACCGGGGAGCTGTTTTTT
>TRBJ2-1|-|-|TRBV9
CASSVNYGDEQFF
TGTGCCAGCAGCGTAAACTACGGCGATGAGCAGTTCTTC
>TRBJ1-1|TRBD1|-|TRBV4-1
CASSHGTGIFIF
TGCGCCAGCAGCCACGGGACAGGGATCTTTATTTTT
>TRBJ2-3|TRBD2|-|TRBV5-4
CASSSVAGVGTDTQYF
TGTGCCAGCAGCTCCGTAGCGGGAGTGGGCACAGATACGCAGTATTTT
>TRBJ1-2|-|-|TRBV5-4
CASSVGGGIYGYTF
TGTGCCAGCAGCGTAGGGGGTGGGATCTATGGCTACACCTTC
>TRBJ2-1|-|-|TRBV5-8
CASSLVLAWNEQFF
TGTGCCAGCAGCTTGGTTCTAGCTTGGAATGAGCAGTTCTTC
>TRBJ2-1|-|once|TRBV7-2
CASSPGQGGGNEQFF
TGTGCCAGCAGCCCCGGACAGGGAGGGGGCAATGAGCAGTTCTTC
>TRBJ1-3|-|-|TRBV2
CASSRDRRSGNTIYF
TGTGCCAGCAGCCGTGACAGGCGCTCTGGAAACACCATATATTTT
>TRBJ2-1|-|-|TRBV27
CASSLQNNEQFF
TGTGCCAGCAGTTTACAGAACAATGAGCAGTTCTTC
>TRBJ2-3|TRBD2|-|TRBV5-1
CASSFTSASTDTQYF
TGCGCCAGCAGCTTCACTAGCGCTAGCACAGATACGCAGTATTTT
>TRBJ1-1|TRBD1|-|TRBV7-9
CASSPRTGGDTEAFF
TGTGCCAGCAGCCCGAGGACAGGGGGCGACACTGAAGCTTTCTTT
>TRBJ2-7|-|-|TRBV13
CASSLGGVQLHSYEQYF
TGTGCCAGCAGCTTAGGCGGAGTGCAGTTGCATTCCTACGAGCAGTACTTC
>TRBJ2-2|-|-|TRBV18
CASSPLGTTNTGELFF
TGTGCCAGCTCACCACTCGGGACAACGAACACCGGGGAGCTGTTTTTT
>TRBJ1-1|TRBD1|-|TRBV29-1
CSVARDSDTEAFF
TGCAGCGTTGCCAGGGACAGTGACACTGAAGCTTTCTTT
>TRBJ2-5|-|-|TRBV7-2
CASSPRDTDLRETQYF
TGTGCCAGCAGCCCCCGGGACACGGACCTCAGAGAGACCCAGTACTTC
>TRBJ2-2|-|-|TRBV7-9
CASSASAGTNTGELFF
TGTGCCAGCAGCGCGTCGGCGGGTACGAACACCGGGGAGCTGTTTTTT
>TRBJ1-4|-|-|TRBV6-5
CASSYGGGGEKLFF
TGTGCCAGCAGTTACGGGGGAGGGGGTGAAAAACTGTTTTTT
>TRBJ2-7|TRBD1|few|TRBV19
CASSVGGNPGSYEQYF
TGTGCCAGTAGTGTAGGGGGCAACCCTGGCTCCTACGAGCAGTACTTC
>TRBJ2-2|-|-|TRBV19
CASSINRDTGELFF
TGTGCCAGTAGTATCAACAGGGACACCGGGGAGCTGTTTTTT
>TRBJ2-3|-|-|TRBV2
CASSYSWRYTDTQYF
TGTGCCAGCAGTTACTCTTGGAGGTACACAGATACGCAGTATTTT
>TRBJ2-7|TRBD2|-|TRBV5-1
CASSLAHSGRGNEQYF
TGCGCCAGCAGCTTGGCACATAGCGGGAGGGGGAACGAGCAGTACTTC
>TRBJ1-2|TRBD1|-|TRBV5-1
CASSSQDRDYGYTF
TGCGCCAGCAGCTCCCAGGACAGGGACTATGGCTACACCTTC
>TRBJ1-1|TRBD1|-|TRBV5-1
CASSRQGDRDEAFF
TGCGCCAGCAGTAGGCAGGGGGATCGAGATGAAGCTTTCTTT
>TRBJ2-3|-|-|TRBV10-2
CASSDPSAASTDTQYF
TGCGCCAGCAGTGATCCCTCAGCGGCTAGCACAGATACGCAGTATTTT
>TRBJ2-2|-|-|TRBV29-1
CSVAPGVDTGELFF
TGCAGCGTTGCCCCCGGGGTGGACACCGGGGAGCTGTTTTTT
>TRBJ2-2|-|-|TRBV13
CASIKRTGGGGELFF
TGTGCCAGCATCAAACGGACAGGAGGGGGAGGGGAGCTGTTTTTT
>TRBJ2-2|-|-|TRBV7-8
CASILYEGAGELFF
TGTGCCAGCATCTTATACGAGGGGGCCGGGGAGCTGTTTTTT
>TRBJ1-1|-|-|TRBV10-3
CATAGVMNTEAFF
TGTGCCACCGCAGGGGTGATGAACACTGAAGCTTTCTTT
>TRBJ1-4|-|-|TRBV9
CASSVDSFNEKLFF
TGTGCCAGCAGCGTGGACAGCTTTAATGAAAAACTGTTTTTT
>TRBJ2-1|TRBD2|-|TRBV18
CASSPTSDSSYNEQFF
TGTGCCAGCTCACCGACTAGCGATAGCTCCTACAATGAGCAGTTCTTC
>TRBJ2-1|-|-|TRBV6-5
CASSYSSVVFANEQFF
TGTGCCAGCAGTTACTCGAGTGTGGTTTTCGCCAATGAGCAGTTCTTC
>TRBJ1-4|-|-|TRBV2
CASRGYPEKLFF
TGTGCCAGCAGGGGCTACCCTGAAAAACTGTTTTTT
>TRBJ1-3|-|-|TRBV7-9
CASSLAPFRLRNTIYF
TGTGCCAGCAGCTTAGCTCCTTTTCGACTGCGAAACACCATATATTTT
>TRBJ1-4|-|-|TRBV7-9
CASSLGQTATNEKLFF
TGTGCCAGCAGCTTAGGGCAGACTGCAACTAATGAAAAACTGTTTTTT
>TRBJ1-2|-|-|TRBV19
CASSIGGTDSSNYGYTF
TGTGCCAGTAGTATAGGCGGGACGGATTCTTCTAACTATGGCTACACCTTC
>TRBJ1-3|TRBD1|-|TRBV5-6
CASSLRQGETGNTIYF
TGTGCCAGCAGCCTCCGGCAGGGGGAGACTGGAAACACCATATATTTT
>TRBJ2-3|TRBD1|-|TRBV29-1
CSEGQGADTQYF
TGCAGCGAAGGACAGGGGGCAGATACGCAGTATTTT
>TRBJ1-3|-|once|TRBV7-2
CASSSTGLSGNTIYF
TGTGCCAGCAGCTCCACAGGGCTCTCTGGAAACACCATATATTTT
>TRBJ1-1|-|-|TRBV5-1
CASSLVTGKRTEAFF
TGCGCCAGCAGCTTGGTAACAGGGAAGAGGACTGAAGCTTTCTTT
>TRBJ2-7|TRBD2|-|TRBV6-1
CASSVGGLAVYEQYF
TGTGCCAGCAGTGTGGGGGGACTAGCGGTCTACGAGCAGTACTTC
>TRBJ2-1|-|once|TRBV14
CASSSLSTKAVNEQFF
TGTGCCAGCAGCTCTTTATCGACCAAAGCGGTCAATGAGCAGTTCTTC
>TRBJ2-1|-|-|TRBV5-4
CASSFNSRSYNEQFF
TGTGCCAGCAGCTTCAACAGCCGCTCCTACAATGAGCAGTTCTTC
>TRBJ2-3|TRBD2|-|TRBV11-1
CASSSGLAGRDTQYF
TGTGCCAGCAGCTCCGGACTAGCGGGGCGGGATACGCAGTATTTT
>TRBJ1-3|TRBD1|-|TRBV6-1
CASSARQGAGNTIYF
TGTGCCAGCAGTGCGAGACAGGGTGCAGGAAACACCATATATTTT
>TRBJ2-5|TRBD1|-|TRBV6-5
CASSHRDRVQETQYF
TGTGCCAGCAGTCACCGGGACAGAGTCCAAGAGACCCAGTACTTC
>TRBJ2-1|TRBD2|-|TRBV7-2
CASSLEASGSFNEQFF
TGTGCCAGCAGCTTAGAAGCTAGCGGGAGCTTCAATGAGCAGTTCTTC
>TRBJ2-5|TRBD1|-|TRBV27
CASSPRGQPQETQYF
TGTGCCAGCAGCCCAAGGGGACAGCCTCAAGAGACCCAGTACTTC
>TRBJ2-1|-|-|TRBV7-2
CASSPRPGSYNEQFF
TGTGCCAGCAGCCCCCGTCCGGGCTCCTACAATGAGCAGTTCTTC
>TRBJ2-5|-|-|TRBV6-1
CASSVGGTQYF
TGTGCCAGCTCAGTTGGGGGCACCCAGTACTTC
>TRBJ2-5|TRBD1|-|TRBV6-1
CASTVGTDLQKTQYF
TGTGCCAGCACAGTAGGGACAGACCTCCAGAAGACCCAGTACTTC